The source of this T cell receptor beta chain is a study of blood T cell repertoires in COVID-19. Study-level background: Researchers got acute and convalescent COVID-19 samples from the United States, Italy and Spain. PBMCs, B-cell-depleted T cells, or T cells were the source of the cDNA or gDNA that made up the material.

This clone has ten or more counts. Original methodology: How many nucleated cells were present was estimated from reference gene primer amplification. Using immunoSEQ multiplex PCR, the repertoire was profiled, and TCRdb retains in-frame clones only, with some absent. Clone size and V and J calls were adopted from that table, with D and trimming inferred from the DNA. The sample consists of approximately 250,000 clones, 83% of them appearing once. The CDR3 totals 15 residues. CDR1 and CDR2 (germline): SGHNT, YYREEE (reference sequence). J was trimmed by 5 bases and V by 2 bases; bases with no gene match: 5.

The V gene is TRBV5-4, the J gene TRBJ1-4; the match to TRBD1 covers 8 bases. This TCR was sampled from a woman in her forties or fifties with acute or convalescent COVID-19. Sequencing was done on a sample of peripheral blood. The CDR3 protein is CASSLQTGENEKLFF. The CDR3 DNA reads TGTGCCAGCAGCTTACAGACAGGGGAGAATGAAAAACTGTTTTTT.